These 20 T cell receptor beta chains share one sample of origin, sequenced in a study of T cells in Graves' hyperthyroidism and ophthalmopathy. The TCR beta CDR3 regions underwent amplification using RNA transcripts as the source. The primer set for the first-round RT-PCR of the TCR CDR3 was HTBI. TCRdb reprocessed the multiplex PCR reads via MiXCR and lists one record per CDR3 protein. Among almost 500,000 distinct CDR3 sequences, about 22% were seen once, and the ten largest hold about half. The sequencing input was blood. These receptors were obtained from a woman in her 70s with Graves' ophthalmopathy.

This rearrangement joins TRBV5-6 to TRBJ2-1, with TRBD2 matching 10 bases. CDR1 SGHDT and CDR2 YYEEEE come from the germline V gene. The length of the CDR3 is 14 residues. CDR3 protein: CAAHHPSGSNEQFF. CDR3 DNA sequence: TGTGCAGCACACCACCCTAGCGGGAGTAATGAGCAGTTCTTC.

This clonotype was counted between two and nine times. The CDR3 here is CASSAYKRTSGTNTGELFF. CDR3 sequence (DNA): TGTGCCAGCAGCGCCTACAAAAGGACTAGCGGGACGAACACCGGGGAGCTGTTTTTT. J is TRBJ2-2 and V is TRBV9; TRBD2 agrees at 12 bases. This CDR3 is 19 amino acids long. J was trimmed by 0 bases and V by 3 bases; bases with no gene match: 9. Germline V CDR1 and CDR2: SGDLS, YYNGEE.

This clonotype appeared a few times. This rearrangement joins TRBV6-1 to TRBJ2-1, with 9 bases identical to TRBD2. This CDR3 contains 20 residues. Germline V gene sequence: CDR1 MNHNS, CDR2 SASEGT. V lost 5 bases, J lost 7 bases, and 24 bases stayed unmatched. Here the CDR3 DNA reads TGTGCCAGCAGTAAACTACAAGGGACTAGCCTCCGTTCTCGATGGAATGAGCAGTTCTTC. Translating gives CASSKLQGTSLRSRWNEQFF.

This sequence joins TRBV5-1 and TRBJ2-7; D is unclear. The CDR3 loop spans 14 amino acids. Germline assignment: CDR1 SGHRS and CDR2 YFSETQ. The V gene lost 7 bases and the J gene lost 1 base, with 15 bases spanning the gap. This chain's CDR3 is CASGNTVRSYEQYF. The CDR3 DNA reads TGCGCCAGCGGCAATACAGTGCGTTCCTACGAGCAGTACTTC.

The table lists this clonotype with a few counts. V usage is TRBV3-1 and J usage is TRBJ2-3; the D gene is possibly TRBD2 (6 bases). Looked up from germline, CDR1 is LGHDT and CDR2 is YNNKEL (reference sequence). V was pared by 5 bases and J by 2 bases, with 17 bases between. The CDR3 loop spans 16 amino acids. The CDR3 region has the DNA TGTGCCAGCAGCATTGCGGGACTCGTGAACACAGATACGCAGTATTTT. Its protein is CASSIAGLVNTDTQYF.

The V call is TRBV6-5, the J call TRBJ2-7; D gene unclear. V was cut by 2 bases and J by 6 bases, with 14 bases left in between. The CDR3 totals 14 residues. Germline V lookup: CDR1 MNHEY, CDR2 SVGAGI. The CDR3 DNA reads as TGTGCCAGCAGTTACCCACCCGTCGAATCCGAGCAGTACTTC. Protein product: CASSYPPVESEQYF.

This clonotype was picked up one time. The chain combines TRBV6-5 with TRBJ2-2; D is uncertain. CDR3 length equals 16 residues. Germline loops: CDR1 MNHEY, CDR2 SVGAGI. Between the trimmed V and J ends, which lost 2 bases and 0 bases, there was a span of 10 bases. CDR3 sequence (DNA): TGTGCCAGCAGTTACAGTCTGGATCCGAACACCGGGGAGCTGTTTTTT. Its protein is CASSYSLDPNTGELFF.

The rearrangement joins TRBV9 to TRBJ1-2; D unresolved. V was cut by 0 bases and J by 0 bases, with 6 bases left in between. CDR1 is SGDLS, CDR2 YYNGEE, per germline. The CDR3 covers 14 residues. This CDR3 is CASSVEASNYGYTF. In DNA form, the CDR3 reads TGTGCCAGCAGCGTAGAGGCTTCTAACTATGGCTACACCTTC.

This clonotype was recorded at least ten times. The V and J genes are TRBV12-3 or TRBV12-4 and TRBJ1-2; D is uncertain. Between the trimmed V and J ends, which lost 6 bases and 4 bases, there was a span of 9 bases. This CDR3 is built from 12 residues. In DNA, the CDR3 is TGTGCCAGCAGGCTCTATTCCTATGGCTACACCTTC. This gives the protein CASRLYSYGYTF.

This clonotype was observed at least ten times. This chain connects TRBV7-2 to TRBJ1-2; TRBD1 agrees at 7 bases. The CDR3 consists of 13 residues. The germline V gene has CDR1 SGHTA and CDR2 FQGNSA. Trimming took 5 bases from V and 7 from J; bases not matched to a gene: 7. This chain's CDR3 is CASSPDRASGYTF. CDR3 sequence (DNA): TGTGCCAGCAGCCCAGACAGGGCATCTGGCTACACCTTC.

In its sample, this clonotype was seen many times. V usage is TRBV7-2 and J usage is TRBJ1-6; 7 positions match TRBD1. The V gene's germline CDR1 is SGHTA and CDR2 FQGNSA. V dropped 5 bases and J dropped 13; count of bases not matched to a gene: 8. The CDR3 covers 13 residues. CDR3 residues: CASSPTTGSPLHF. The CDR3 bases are TGTGCCAGCAGCCCAACGACAGGGAGTCCCCTCCACTTT. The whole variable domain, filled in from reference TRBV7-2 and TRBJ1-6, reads GAGVSQSPSNKVTEKGKDVELRCDPISGHTALYWYRQSLGQGLEFLIYFQGNSAPDKSGLPSDRFSAERTGGSVSTLTIQRTQQEDSAVYLCASSPTTGSPLHFGNGTRLTVT.

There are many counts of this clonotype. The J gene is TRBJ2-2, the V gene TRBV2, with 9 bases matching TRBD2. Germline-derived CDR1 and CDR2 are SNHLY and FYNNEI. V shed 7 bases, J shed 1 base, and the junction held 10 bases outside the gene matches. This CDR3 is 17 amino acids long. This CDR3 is CASIPGGSGRNTGELFF. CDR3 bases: TGTGCCAGCATCCCCGGTGGTAGCGGGAGGAACACCGGGGAGCTGTTTTTT. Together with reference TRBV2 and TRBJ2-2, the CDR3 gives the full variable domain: EPEVTQTPSHQVTQMGQEVILRCVPISNHLYFYWYRQILGQKVEFLVSFYNNEISEKSEIFDDQFSVERPDGSNFTLKIRSTKLEDSAMYFCASIPGGSGRNTGELFFGEGSRLTVL.

CDR3 coding DNA: TGCGCCAGCAGCCCAGAGACAGAATTCGGTGGTAAAGCTTTCTTT. The encoded protein is CASSPETEFGGKAFF. The chain carries TRBV5-1 and TRBJ1-1, with D tentatively TRBD1 (5 bases). This CDR3 contains 15 residues. CDR1 and CDR2 (germline): SGHRS, YFSETQ. Trimming took off 4 bases at V and 9 bases at J, with 22 bases between the two ends.

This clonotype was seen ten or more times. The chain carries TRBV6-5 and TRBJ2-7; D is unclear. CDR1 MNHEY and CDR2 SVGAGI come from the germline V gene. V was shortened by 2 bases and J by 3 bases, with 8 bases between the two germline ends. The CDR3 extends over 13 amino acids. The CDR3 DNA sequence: TGTGCCAGCAGTTACGGAATCGGCTACGAGCAGTACTTC. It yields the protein CASSYGIGYEQYF.

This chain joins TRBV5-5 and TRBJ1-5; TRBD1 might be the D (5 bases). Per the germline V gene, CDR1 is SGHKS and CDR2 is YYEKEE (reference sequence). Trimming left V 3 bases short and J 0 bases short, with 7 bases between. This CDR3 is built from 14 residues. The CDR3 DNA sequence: TGTGCCAGCAGCTGGGACGGTAGCAATCAGCCCCAGCATTTT. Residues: CASSWDGSNQPQHF.

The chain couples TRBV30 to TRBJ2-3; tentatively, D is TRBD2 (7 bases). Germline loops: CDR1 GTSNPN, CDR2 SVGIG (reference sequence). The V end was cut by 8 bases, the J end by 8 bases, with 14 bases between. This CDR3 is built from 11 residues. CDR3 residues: CAGGGSSTQYF. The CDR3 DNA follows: TGTGCCGGGGGCGGGAGTAGTACGCAGTATTTT.

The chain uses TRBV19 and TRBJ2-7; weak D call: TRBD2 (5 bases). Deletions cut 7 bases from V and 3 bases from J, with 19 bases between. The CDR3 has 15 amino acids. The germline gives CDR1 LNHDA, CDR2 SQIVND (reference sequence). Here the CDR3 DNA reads TGTGCCAGTACCGGCCACAGCGGTCCGAACTACGAGCAGTACTTC. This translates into CASTGHSGPNYEQYF.

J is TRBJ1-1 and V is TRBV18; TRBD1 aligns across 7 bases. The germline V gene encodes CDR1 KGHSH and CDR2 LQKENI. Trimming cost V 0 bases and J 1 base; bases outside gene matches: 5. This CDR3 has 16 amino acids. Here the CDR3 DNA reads TGTGCCAGCTCACCACCTAACCGGGACAGGAACACTGAAGCTTTCTTT. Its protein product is CASSPPNRDRNTEAFF.

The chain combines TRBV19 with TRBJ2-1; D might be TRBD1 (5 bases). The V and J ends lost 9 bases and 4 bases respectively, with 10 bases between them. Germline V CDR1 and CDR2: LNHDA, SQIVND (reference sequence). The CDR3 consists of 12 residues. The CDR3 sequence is CASTTGYNEQFF. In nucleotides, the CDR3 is TGTGCCAGCACCACAGGTTACAATGAGCAGTTCTTC.

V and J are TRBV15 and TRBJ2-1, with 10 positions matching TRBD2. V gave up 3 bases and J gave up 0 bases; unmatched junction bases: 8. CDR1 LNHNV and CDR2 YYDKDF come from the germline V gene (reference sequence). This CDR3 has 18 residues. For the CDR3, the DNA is TGTGCCACCAGCAGGGGTACTAGCGGGACCTACTCCTACAATGAGCAGTTCTTC. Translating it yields CATSRGTSGTYSYNEQFF.